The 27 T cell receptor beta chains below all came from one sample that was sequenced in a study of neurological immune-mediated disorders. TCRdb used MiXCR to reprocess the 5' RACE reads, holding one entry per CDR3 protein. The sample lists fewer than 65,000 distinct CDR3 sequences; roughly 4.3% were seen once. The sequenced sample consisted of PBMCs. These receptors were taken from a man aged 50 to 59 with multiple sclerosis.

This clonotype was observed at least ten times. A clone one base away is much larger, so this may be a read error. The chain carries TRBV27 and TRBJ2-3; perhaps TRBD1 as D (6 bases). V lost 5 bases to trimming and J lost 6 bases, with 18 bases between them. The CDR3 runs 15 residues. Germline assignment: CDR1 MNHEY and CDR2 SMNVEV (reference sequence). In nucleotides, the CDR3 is TGTGCCAGCAGTGAGTCCCGGGAAAGGGGGGATACGCAGTATTTT. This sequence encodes CASSESRERGDTQYF.

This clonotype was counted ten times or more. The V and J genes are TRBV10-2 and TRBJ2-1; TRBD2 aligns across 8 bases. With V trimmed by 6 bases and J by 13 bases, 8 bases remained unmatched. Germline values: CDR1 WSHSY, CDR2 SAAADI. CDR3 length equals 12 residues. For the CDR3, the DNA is TGCGCCAGCAGGACCGGGACTAGGGGTCAGTTCTTC. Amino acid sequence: CASRTGTRGQFF.

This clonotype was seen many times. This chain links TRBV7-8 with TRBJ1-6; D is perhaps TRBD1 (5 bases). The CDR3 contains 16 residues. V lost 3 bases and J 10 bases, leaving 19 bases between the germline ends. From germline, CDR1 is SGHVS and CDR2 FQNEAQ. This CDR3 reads CASSFPGGGSGSPLHF. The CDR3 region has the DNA TGTGCCAGCAGCTTCCCCGGGGGAGGGTCCGGCTCACCCCTCCACTTT.

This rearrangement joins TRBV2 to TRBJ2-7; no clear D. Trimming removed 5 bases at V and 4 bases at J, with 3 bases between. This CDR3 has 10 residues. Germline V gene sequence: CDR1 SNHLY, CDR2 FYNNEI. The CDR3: CASSRYEQYF. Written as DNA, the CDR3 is TGTGCCAGCAGTAGATACGAGCAGTACTTC.

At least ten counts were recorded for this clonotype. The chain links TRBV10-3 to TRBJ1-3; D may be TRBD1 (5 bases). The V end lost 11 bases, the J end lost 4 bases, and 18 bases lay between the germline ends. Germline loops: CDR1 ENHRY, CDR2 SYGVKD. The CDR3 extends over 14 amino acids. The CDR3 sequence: CAAGTSTSGNTIYF. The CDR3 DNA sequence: TGTGCCGCCGGGACCTCAACTTCAGGAAACACCATATATTTT.

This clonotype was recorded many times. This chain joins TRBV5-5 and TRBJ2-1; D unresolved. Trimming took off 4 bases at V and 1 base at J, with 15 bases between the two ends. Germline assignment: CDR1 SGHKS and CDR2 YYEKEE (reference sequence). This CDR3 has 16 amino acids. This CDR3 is CASSPELSISYNEQFF. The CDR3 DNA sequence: TGTGCCAGCAGCCCGGAACTATCTATTTCCTACAATGAGCAGTTCTTC.

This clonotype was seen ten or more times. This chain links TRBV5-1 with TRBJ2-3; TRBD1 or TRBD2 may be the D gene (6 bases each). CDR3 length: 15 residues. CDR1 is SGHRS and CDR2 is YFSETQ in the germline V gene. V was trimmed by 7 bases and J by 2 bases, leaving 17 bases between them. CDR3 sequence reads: CASGAGEVDTDTQYF. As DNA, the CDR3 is TGCGCCAGCGGAGCAGGGGAGGTGGACACAGATACGCAGTATTTT.

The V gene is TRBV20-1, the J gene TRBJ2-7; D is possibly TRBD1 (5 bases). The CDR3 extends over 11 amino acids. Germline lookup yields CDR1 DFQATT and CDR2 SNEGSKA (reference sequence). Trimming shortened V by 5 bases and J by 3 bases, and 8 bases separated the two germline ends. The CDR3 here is CSAGASYEQYF. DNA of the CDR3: TGCAGTGCTGGGGCTAGCTACGAGCAGTACTTC.

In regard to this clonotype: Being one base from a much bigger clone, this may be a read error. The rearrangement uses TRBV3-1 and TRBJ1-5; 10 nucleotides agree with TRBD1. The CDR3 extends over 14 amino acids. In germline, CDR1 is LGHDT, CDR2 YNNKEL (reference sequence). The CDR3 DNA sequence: TGTGCCATCAGCCAAGACAGGGGGCGTCAGCCCCAGCATTTT. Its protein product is CAISQDRGRQPQHF.

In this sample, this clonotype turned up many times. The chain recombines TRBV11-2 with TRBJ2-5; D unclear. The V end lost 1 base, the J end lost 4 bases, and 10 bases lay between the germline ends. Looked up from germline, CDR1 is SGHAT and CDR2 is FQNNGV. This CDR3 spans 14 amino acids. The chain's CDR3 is CASSLGVVSETQYF. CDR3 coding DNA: TGTGCCAGCAGCTTAGGGGTAGTTTCAGAGACCCAGTACTTC.

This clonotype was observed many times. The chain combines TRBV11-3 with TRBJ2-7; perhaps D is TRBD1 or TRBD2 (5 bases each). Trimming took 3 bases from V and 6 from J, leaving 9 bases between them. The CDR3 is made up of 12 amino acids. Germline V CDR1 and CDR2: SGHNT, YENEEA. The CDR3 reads CASSFRDLEQYF. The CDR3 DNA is TGTGCCAGCAGCTTCAGGGACCTCGAGCAGTACTTC.

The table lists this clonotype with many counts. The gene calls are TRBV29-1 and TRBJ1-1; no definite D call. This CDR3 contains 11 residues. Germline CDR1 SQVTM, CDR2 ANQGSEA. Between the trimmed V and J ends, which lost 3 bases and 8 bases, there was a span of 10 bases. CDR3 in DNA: TGCAGCGTTGATAGGGCTCGGGAAGCTTTCTTT. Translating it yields CSVDRAREAFF.

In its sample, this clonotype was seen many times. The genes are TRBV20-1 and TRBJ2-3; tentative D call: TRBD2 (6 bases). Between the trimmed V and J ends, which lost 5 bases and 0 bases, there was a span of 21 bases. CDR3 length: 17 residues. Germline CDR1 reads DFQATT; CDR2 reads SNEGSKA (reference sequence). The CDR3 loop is CSAQDVRESTSTDTQYF. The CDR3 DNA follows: TGCAGTGCTCAGGACGTCCGGGAGTCAACTAGCACAGATACGCAGTATTTT.

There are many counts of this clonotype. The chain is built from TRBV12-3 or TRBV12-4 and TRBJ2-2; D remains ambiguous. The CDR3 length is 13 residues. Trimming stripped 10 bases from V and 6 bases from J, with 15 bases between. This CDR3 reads CATRLREAGELFF. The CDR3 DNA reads TGTGCCACACGGCTAAGGGAAGCCGGGGAGCTGTTTTTT.

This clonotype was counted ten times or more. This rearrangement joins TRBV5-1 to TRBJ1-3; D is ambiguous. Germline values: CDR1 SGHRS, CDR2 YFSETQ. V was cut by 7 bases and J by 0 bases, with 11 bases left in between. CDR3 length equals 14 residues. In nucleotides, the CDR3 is TGCGCCAGCTGCGCGGGCAGCTCTGGAAACACCATATATTTT. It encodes CASCAGSSGNTIYF.

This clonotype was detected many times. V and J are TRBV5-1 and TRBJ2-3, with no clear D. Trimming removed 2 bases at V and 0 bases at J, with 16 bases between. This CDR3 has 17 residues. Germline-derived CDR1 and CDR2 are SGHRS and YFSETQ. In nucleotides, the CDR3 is TGCGCCAGCAGCTTTCTTGCGCAGGCTTCTAGCACAGATACGCAGTATTTT. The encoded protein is CASSFLAQASSTDTQYF. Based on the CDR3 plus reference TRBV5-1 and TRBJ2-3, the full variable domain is KAGVTQTPRYLIKTRGQQVTLSCSPISGHRSVSWYQQTPGQGLQFLFEYFSETQRNKGNFPGRFSGRQFSNSRSEMNVSTLELGDSALYLCASSFLAQASSTDTQYFGPGTRLTVL.

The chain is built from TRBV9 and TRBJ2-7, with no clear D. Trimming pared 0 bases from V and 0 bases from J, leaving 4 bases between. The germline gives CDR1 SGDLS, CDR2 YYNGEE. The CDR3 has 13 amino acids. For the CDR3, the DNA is TGTGCCAGCAGCGTAGGGGGCTCCTACGAGCAGTACTTC. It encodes CASSVGGSYEQYF. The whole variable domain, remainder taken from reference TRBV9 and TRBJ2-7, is DSGVTQTPKHLITATGQRVTLRCSPRSGDLSVYWYQQSLDQGLQFLIQYYNGEERAKGNILERFSAQQFPDLHSELNLSSLELGDSALYFCASSVGGSYEQYFGPGTRLTVT.

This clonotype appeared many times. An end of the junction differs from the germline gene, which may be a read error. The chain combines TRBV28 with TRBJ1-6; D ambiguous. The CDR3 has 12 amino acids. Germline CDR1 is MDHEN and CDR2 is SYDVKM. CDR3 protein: CASYTSNSPLNF. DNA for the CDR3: TGTGCCAGCTACACCTCGAATTCACCCCTCAACTTT. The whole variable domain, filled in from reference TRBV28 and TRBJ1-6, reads DVKVTQSSRYLVKRTGEKVFLECVQDMDHENMFWYRQDPGLGLRLIYFSYDVKMKEKGDIPEGYSVSREKKERFSLILESASTNQTSMYLCASYTSNSPLNFGNGTRLTVT.

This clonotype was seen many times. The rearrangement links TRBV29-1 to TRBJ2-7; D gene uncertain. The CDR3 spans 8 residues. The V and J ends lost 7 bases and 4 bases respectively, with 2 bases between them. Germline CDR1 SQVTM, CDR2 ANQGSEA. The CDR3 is CSGYEQYF. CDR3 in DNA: TGCAGCGGGTACGAGCAGTACTTC.

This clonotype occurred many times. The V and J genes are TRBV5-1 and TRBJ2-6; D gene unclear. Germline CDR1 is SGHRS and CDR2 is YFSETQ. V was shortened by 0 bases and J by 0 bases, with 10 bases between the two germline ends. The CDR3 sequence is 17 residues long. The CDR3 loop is CASSLGPRDSGANVLTF. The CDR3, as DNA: TGCGCCAGCAGCTTGGGCCCAAGGGACTCTGGGGCCAACGTCCTGACTTTC.

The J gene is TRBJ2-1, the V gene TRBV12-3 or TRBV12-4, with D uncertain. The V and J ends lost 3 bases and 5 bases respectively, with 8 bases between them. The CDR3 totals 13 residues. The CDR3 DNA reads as TGTGCCAGCAGTTTGGGAAAGAACAATGAGCAGTTCTTC. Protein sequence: CASSLGKNNEQFF.

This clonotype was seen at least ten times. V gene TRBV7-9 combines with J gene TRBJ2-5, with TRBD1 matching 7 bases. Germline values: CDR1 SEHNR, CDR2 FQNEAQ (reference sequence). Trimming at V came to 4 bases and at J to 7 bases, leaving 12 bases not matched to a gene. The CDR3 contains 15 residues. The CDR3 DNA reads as TGTGCCAGCAGCTCGCCCACACAGGGGTCAGGGACCCAGTACTTC. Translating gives CASSSPTQGSGTQYF.

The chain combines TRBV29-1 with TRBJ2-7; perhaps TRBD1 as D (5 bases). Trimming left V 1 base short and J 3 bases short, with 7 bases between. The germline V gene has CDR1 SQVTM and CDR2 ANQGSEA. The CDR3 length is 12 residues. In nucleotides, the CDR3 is TGCAGCGTTGAAGTGACAGACTACGAGCAGTACTTC. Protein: CSVEVTDYEQYF.

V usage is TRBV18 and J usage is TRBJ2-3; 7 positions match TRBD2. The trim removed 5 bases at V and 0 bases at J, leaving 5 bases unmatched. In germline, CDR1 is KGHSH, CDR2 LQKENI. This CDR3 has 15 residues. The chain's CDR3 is CASSSGLDSTDTQYF. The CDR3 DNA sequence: TGTGCCAGCTCATCAGGACTAGACAGCACAGATACGCAGTATTTT.

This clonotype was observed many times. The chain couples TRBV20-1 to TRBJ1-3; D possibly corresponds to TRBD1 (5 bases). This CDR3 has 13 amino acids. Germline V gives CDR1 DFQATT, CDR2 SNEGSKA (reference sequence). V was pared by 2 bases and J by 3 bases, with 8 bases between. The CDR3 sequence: CSARITGGNTIYF. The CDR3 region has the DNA TGCAGTGCTAGAATAACAGGTGGAAACACCATATATTTT.

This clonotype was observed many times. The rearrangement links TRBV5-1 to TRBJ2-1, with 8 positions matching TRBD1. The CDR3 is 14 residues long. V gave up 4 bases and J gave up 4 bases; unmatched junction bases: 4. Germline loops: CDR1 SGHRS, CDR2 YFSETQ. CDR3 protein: CASSPRDRYNEQFF. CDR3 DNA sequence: TGCGCCAGCAGCCCCCGGGACAGGTACAATGAGCAGTTCTTC. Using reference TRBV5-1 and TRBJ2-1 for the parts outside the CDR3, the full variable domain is KAGVTQTPRYLIKTRGQQVTLSCSPISGHRSVSWYQQTPGQGLQFLFEYFSETQRNKGNFPGRFSGRQFSNSRSEMNVSTLELGDSALYLCASSPRDRYNEQFFGPGTRLTVL.

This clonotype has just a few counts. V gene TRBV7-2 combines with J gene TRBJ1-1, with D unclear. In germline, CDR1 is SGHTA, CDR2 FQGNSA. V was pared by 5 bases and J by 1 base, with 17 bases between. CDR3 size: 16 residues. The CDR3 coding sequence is TGTGCCAGCAGCCAGACCCCCGGCAACCAGAACACTGAAGCTTTCTTT. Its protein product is CASSQTPGNQNTEAFF.